The TCR beta chain described here comes from a study of T cells in Graves' hyperthyroidism and ophthalmopathy. The study, taken as a whole, reports: Stable hyperthyroidism was told apart from ophthalmopathy by a model built on 13 V-J features.

TCR beta CDR3 regions were amplified from RNA transcripts. HTBI primers drove first-round RT-PCR of the TCR CDR3. Using its own MiXCR run on the multiplex PCR reads, TCRdb lists one record per CDR3 protein. The sample lists around 300,000 distinct CDR3 sequences, more than 10% occurring once. Hyperthyroidism had been newly diagnosed in patients aged 18 to 65, and its duration was under 2 months. Uncontrolled infection, other autoimmune disease, pregnancy or lactation excluded patients. Isolation of PBMCs was performed on around 10 ml fresh peripheral blood. The CDR3 runs 15 residues. CDR1 is MNHEY, CDR2 SMNVEV, per germline (reference sequence). V was pared by 5 bases and J by 8 bases, with 16 bases between. This clonotype was recorded many times. Its antigen is not identified.

V is TRBV27 and J is TRBJ1-6, with D possibly TRBD1 on 5 matching bases. The receptor was isolated from a woman in her thirties with Graves' hyperthyroidism that later progressed to Graves' ophthalmopathy. Sequences were obtained from blood. The CDR3 sequence: CASSTYTGLDSPLHF. DNA for the CDR3: TGTGCCAGCAGTACTTATACAGGTTTAGATTCACCCCTCCACTTT.